The clone carrying this T cell receptor beta chain was detected once. No antigen is known for it. At one of its ends the junction is not consistent with the germline gene, which may arise from a read error. The data belong to a study of CD8+CD57+ T cells in acquired aplastic anemia. Study-wide context: On average, sorted CD4+ and CD8+ cells gave about 3.1 ug of DNA. The study, taken as a whole, reports: Patients and controls shared 25 to 30 CD8+ CDR3 sequences. Statistical testing detected no significant gap in CD8+ Simpson's diversity between patients and controls.

Genomic DNA templated the TCR beta VDJ and CDR3 profiling. TCRdb passed the reads through MiXCR, listing each CDR3 protein once. The sample holds 400,000 to 450,000 distinct CDR3 sequences, roughly 64% seen once. This TCR came from a human donor in good health, serving as a control. The source material was sorted CD4+, CD8+, or CD8+CD57+ T cells (not recorded which) from PBMCs.

The CDR3: CASGVQGWDSLLHF. CDR3 DNA sequence: TGTGCCAGCGGCGTACAGGGTTGGGATTCACTCCTCCACTTT. The chain is built from TRBV7-2 and TRBJ1-6; a possible D gene is TRBD1 (6 bases). The CDR3 contains 14 residues. Looked up from germline, CDR1 is SGHTA and CDR2 is FQGNSA. The whole variable domain, filled in from reference TRBV7-2 and TRBJ1-6, reads GAGVSQSPSNKVTEKGKDVELRCDPISGHTALYWYRQSLGQGLEFLIYFQGNSAPDKSGLPSDRFSAERTGGSVSTLTIQRTQQEDSAVYLCASGVQGWDSLLHFGNGTRLTVT.